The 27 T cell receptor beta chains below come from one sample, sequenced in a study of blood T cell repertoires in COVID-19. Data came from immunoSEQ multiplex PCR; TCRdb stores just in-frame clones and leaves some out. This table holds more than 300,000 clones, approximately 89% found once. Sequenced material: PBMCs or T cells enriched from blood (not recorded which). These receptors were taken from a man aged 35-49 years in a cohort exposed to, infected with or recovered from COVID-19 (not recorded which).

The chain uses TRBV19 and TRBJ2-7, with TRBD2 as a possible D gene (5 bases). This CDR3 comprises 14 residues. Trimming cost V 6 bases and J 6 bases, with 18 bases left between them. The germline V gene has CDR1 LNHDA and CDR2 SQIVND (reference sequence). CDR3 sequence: CASRGPGLTSEQYF. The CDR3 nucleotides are TGTGCCAGTAGAGGCCCGGGATTGACCTCCGAGCAGTACTTC.

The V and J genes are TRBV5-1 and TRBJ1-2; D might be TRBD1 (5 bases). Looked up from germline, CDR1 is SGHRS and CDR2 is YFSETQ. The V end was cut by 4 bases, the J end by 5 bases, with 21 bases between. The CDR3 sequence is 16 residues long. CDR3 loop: CASSNPFRDLGYGYTF. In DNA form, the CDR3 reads TGCGCCAGCAGCAACCCCTTCAGGGATCTAGGATATGGCTACACCTTC.

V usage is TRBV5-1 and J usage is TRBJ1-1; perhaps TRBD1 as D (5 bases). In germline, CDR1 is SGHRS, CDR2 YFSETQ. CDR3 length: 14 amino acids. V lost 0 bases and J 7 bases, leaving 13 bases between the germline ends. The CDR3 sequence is CASSLDFGGDEAFF. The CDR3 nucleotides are TGCGCCAGCAGCTTGGATTTCGGGGGGGATGAAGCTTTCTTT.

CDR3 residues: CASTHLPGNTEAFF. CDR3 bases: TGTGCCAGCACCCACCTTCCAGGGAACACTGAAGCTTTCTTT. This chain uses TRBV6-5 with TRBJ1-1; D gene uncertain. V lost 7 bases to trimming and J lost 1 base, with 13 bases between them. Germline loops: CDR1 MNHEY, CDR2 SVGAGI. The CDR3 consists of 14 residues.

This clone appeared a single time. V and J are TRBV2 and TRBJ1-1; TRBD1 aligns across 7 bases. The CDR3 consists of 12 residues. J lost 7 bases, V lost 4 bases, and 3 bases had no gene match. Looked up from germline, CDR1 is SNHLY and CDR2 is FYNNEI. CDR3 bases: TGTGCCAGCAGTGTACAGGGGATTGAAGCTTTCTTT. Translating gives CASSVQGIEAFF.

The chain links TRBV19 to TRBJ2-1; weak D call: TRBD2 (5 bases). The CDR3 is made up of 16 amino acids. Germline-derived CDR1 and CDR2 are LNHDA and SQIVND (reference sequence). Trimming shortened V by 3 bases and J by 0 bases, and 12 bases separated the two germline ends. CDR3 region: CASSISGSSSYNEQFF. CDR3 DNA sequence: TGTGCCAGTAGTATTTCGGGGTCCAGCTCCTACAATGAGCAGTTCTTC. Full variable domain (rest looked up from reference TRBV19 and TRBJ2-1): DGGITQSPKYLFRKEGQNVTLSCEQNLNHDAMYWYRQDPGQGLRLIYYSQIVNDFQKGDIAEGYSVSREKKESFPLTVTSAQKNPTAFYLCASSISGSSSYNEQFFGPGTRLTVL.

The CDR3 loop reads CASSQARTGSTDTQYF. The CDR3 region has the DNA TGCGCCAGCAGCCAAGCCCGGACAGGAAGCACAGATACGCAGTATTTT. This chain joins TRBV4-1 and TRBJ2-3; TRBD1 matches at 7 bases. This CDR3 comprises 16 residues. Germline V gene data show CDR1 as MGHRA and CDR2 as YSYEKL. V lost 1 base to trimming and J lost 0 bases; unmatched junction nucleotides: 4.

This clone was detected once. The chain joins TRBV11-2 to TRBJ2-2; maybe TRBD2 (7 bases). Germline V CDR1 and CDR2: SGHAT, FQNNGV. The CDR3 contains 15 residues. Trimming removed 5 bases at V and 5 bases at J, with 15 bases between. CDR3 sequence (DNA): TGTGCCAGCAGCACGGGGGGCATAAGGACCGGGGAGCTGTTTTTT. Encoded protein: CASSTGGIRTGELFF.

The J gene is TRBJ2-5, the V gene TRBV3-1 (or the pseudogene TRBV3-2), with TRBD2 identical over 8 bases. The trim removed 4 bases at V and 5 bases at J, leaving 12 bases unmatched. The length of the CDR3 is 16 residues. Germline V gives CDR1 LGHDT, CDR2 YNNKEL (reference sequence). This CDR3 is CASSRRSGRILETQYF. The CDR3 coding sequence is TGTGCCAGCAGCCGACGGAGCGGGAGAATCTTGGAGACCCAGTACTTC.

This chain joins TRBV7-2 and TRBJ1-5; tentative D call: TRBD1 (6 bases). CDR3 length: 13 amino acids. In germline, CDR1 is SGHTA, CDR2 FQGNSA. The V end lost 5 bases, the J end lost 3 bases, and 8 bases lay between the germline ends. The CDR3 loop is CASSRQVNQPQHF. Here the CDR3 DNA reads TGTGCCAGCAGCCGACAGGTCAATCAGCCCCAGCATTTT. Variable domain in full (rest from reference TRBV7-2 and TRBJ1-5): GAGVSQSPSNKVTEKGKDVELRCDPISGHTALYWYRQSLGQGLEFLIYFQGNSAPDKSGLPSDRFSAERTGGSVSTLTIQRTQQEDSAVYLCASSRQVNQPQHFGDGTRLSIL.

The CDR3 loop is CSASSTAITQYF. The CDR3 DNA follows: TGCAGTGCTAGTTCGACTGCGATTACGCAGTATTTT. The rearrangement joins TRBV20-1 to TRBJ2-3; D is unresolved. Trimming removed 3 bases at V and 8 bases at J, with 12 bases between. Germline V gene sequence: CDR1 DFQATT, CDR2 SNEGSKA (reference sequence). This CDR3 has 12 amino acids.

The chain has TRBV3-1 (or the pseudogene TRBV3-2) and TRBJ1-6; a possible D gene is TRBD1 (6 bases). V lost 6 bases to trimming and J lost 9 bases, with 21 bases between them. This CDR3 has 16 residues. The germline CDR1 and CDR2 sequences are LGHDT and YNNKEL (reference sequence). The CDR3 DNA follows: TGTGCCAGCAGTCGAAGAACGGGACAATCAGGTTCACCCCTCCACTTT. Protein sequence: CASSRRTGQSGSPLHF.

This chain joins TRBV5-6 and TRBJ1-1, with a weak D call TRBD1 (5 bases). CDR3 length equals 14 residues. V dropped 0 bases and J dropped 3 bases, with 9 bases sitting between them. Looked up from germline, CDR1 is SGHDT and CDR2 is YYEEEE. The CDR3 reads CASSLAGWHTEAFF. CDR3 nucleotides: TGTGCCAGCAGCTTGGCAGGGTGGCACACTGAAGCTTTCTTT.

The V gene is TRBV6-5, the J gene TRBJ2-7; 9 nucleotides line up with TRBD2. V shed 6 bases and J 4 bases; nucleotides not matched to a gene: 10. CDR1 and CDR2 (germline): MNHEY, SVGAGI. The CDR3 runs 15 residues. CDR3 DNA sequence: TGTGCCAGCAGCTCCGGACTAGCGCAGGGGTACGAGCAGTACTTC. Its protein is CASSSGLAQGYEQYF.

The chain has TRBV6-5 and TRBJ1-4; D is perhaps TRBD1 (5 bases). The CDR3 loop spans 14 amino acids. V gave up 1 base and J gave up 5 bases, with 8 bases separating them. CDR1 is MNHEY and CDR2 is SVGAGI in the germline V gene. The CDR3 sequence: CASSYFRGNEKLFF. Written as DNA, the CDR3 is TGTGCCAGCAGTTACTTTCGGGGGAATGAAAAACTGTTTTTT.

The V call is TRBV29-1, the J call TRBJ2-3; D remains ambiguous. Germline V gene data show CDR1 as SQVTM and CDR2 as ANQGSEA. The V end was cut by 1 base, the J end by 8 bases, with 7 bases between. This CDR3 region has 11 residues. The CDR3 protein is CSVEGAGTQYF. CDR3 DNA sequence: TGCAGCGTTGAAGGGGCAGGTACGCAGTATTTT.

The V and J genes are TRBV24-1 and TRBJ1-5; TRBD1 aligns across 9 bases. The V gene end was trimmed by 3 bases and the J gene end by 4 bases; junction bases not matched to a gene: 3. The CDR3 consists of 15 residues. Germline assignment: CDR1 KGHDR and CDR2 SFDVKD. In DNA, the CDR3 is TGTGCCACCAGTGATGCCGGGACAGGGAATCAGCCCCAGCATTTT. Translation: CATSDAGTGNQPQHF.

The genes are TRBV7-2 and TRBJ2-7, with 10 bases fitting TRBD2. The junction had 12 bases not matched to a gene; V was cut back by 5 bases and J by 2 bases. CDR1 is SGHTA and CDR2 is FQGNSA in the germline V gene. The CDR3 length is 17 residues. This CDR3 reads CASSPPWASGGTYEQYF. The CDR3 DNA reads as TGTGCCAGCAGCCCCCCCTGGGCTAGCGGGGGTACCTACGAGCAGTACTTC.

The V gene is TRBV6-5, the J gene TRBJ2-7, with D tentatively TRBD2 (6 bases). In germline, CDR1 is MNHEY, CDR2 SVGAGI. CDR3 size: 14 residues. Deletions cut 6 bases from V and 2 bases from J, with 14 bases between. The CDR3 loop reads CASRAGTGAYEQYF. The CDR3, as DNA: TGTGCCAGCAGAGCCGGGACTGGGGCCTACGAGCAGTACTTC.

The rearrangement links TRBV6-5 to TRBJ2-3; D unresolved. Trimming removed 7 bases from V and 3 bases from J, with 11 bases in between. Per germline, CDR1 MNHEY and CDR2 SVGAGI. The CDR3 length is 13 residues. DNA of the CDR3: TGTGCCAGCATACCCGCAGGAACAGATACGCAGTATTTT. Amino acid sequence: CASIPAGTDTQYF.

CDR3 coding DNA: TGTGCCAGCAGTTTAAGACTAGCGGGAGGGTACGAGCAGTACTTC. The encoded protein is CASSLRLAGGYEQYF. The V call is TRBV27, the J call TRBJ2-7, with 14 bases aligning to TRBD2. CDR1 and CDR2 (germline): MNHEY, SMNVEV (reference sequence). The ends lost 2 bases at V and 4 bases at J; junction bases unmatched: 1. This CDR3 spans 15 amino acids.

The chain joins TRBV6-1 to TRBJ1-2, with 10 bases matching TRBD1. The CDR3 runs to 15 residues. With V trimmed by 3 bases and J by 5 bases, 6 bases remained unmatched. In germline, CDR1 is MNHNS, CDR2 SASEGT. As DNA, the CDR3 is TGTGCCAGCAGTGAGGGGACAGGGGCTTTGTATGGCTACACCTTC. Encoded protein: CASSEGTGALYGYTF.

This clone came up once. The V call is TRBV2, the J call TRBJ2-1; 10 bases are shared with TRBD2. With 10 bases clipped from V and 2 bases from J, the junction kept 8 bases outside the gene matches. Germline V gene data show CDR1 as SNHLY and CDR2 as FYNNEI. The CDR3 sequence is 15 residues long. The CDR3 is CATGTLAGAYNEQFF. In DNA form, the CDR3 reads TGTGCCACCGGAACTCTAGCGGGGGCCTACAATGAGCAGTTCTTC.

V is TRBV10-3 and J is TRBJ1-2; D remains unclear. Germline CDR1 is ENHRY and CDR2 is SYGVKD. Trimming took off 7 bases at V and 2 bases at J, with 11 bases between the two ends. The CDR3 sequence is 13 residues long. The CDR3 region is CAINIEGNYGYTF. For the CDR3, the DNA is TGTGCCATCAACATTGAGGGAAACTATGGCTACACCTTC.

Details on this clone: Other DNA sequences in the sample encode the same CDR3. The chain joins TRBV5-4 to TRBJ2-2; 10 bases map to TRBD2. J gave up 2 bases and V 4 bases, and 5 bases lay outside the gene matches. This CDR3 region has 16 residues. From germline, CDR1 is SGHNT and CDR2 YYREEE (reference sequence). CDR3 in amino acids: CASSPRTSGNTGELFF. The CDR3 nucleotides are TGTGCCAGCAGCCCCAGGACTAGCGGCAACACCGGGGAGCTGTTTTTT.

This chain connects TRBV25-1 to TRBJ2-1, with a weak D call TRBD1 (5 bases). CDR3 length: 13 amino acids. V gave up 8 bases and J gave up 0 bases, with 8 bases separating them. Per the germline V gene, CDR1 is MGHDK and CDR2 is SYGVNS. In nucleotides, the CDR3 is TGTGCCAGCGGACATAGCTCCTACAATGAGCAGTTCTTC. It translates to CASGHSSYNEQFF.

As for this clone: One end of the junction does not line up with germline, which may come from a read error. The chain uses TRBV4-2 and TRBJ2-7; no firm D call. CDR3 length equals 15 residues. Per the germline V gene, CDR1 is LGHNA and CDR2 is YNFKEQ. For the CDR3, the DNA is TGTGCCAGCAGTCAAGATAAGGTTAGCAGCTACGAGCAGTACTTC. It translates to CASSQDKVSSYEQYF.